The T cell receptor (beta chain) described here comes from a study of T cell responses to AZD1222 COVID-19 vaccine. General study points: Spike-wide vaccine-associated CD4 TCRs dominated at 160-218 and 743-854. None of the repertoires were sampled until the peak T cell response had passed. Increased Spike-specific TCR breadth and depth were observed after two AZD1222 doses. Nearly half of spike-specific TCRs reportedly go after variant regions that carry no mutations.

Repertoires were generated with immunoSEQ multiplex PCR, while TCRdb's copy carries only in-frame clones and drops some. The sample lists 240,000 or so clones, 93% occurring once. This clone occurred once. Its antigen is unknown. Within the sample, other DNA sequences also encode this same CDR3. CDR1 SNHLY and CDR2 FYNNEI come from the germline V gene. Trimming pared 4 bases from V and 4 bases from J, leaving 5 bases between. There are 11 residues in the CDR3. This sequence joins TRBV2 and TRBJ2-7; D not resolved. The receptor comes from an adult in good health. The sequencing used peripheral blood, collected on day 0 of AZD1222 vaccination. The CDR3 DNA reads TGTGCCAGCAGTGCCTATTACGAGCAGTACTTC. It is translated as CASSAYYEQYF.